The clone carrying this T cell receptor beta chain was seen many times. What it recognizes is unknown. Trimming took off 1 base at V and 2 bases at J, with 6 bases between the two ends. The CDR3 runs 13 residues. Profiling that covered TCR beta VDJ and CDR3 relied on genomic DNA as its template. TCRdb called the reads again in MiXCR, with one record for every CDR3 protein. The sample carries 250,000 to 300,000 distinct CDR3 sequences, roughly 53% recorded once. These data belong to a study of CD8+CD57+ T cells in acquired aplastic anemia. Study-level results: A set of approximately 30 CD8+ CDR3 sequences was shared between patients and controls, and these sequences appeared highly expressed in patients.

Sequenced patients had shown CD8+CD57+ cell expansion by flow cytometry. The sample was sorted CD4+, CD8+, or CD8+CD57+ T cells (not recorded which) from PBMCs. The chain has TRBV12-3 or TRBV12-4 and TRBJ2-7; no definite D call. The source of this sequence is a human donor with aplastic anemia. DNA of the CDR3: TGTGCCAGCAGTTTAGGACATACCTACGAGCAGTACTTC. Translated: CASSLGHTYEQYF.